This entry concerns a single T cell receptor (beta chain). In the original processing: Amplification of reference gene primers provided the estimated nucleated cell counts. Only in-frame clones appear in the TCRdb table, and some are missing; sequencing was by immunoSEQ multiplex PCR. V and J calls and clone size come straight from that table; D and trimming were deduced from the DNA. The sample carries 65,000 to 100,000 clones, 70% to 90% recorded once. CDR1 and CDR2 from the germline V gene are SGHRS and YFSETQ. This CDR3 has 18 amino acids. V was clipped by 2 bases and J by 0 bases; unmatched bases: 8. The sample comes from a study of blood T cell repertoires in COVID-19. In the study overall: Collection of acute and convalescent COVID-19 samples took place in the United States, Italy and Spain. Sample material is recorded as cDNA or gDNA derived from T cells, B-cell-depleted T cells, or PBMCs.

V usage is TRBV5-1 and J usage is TRBJ2-6; 7 nucleotides agree with TRBD1. The sequence was obtained from a woman older than 75 with acute or convalescent COVID-19. The specimen was peripheral blood. CDR3 DNA: TGCGCCAGCAGCTTTACCGGGACAGCGAGCTCTGGGGCCAACGTCCTGACTTTC. Its protein is CASSFTGTASSGANVLTF.